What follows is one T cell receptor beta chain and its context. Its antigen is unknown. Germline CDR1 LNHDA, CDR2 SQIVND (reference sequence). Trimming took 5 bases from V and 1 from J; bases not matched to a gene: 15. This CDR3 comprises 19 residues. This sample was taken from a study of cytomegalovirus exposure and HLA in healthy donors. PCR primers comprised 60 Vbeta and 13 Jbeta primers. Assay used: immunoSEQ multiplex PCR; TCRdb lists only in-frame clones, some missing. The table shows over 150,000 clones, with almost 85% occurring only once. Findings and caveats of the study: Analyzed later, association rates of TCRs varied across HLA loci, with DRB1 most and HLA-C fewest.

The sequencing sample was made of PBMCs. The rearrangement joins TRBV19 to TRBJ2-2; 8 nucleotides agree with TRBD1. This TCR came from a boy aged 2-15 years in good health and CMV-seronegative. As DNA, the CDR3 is TGTGCCAGTAGTGGAACCAATTACCGGGACAGGCTGAACACCGGGGAGCTGTTTTTT. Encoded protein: CASSGTNYRDRLNTGELFF.